The rows below give T cell receptor beta chains drawn from one sample of a study of blood T cell repertoires in COVID-19. Method: immunoSEQ multiplex PCR; TCRdb's copy keeps in-frame clones and lacks some. Here the sample spans roughly 220,000 clones, 84% being singletons. Sample: PBMCs or T cells enriched from blood (not recorded which). The receptors shown here come from a woman in her thirties or forties who had recovered from COVID-19. Both conserved end residues are part of each CDR3. Each record gives: D gene, V gene, J gene, clone size, CDR3 DNA, CDR3 protein. D genes are given only for firm matches. Clone size appears in some rows only: once, few, many, or a class for an expanded clone.

TRBD1,TRBV5-4,TRBJ1-1,.,TGTGCCAGCTCAGACAGGGGGTTCGGGGCTGAAGCTTTCTTT,CASSDRGFGAEAFF
TRBD1,TRBV30,TRBJ1-2,.,TGTGCCTGGAGCTCCGGGACAGGGGATGGCTACACCTTC,CAWSSGTGDGYTF
TRBD1,TRBV6-2/TRBV6-3,TRBJ1-5,.,TGTGCCAGCAGTTACGAGTCAGGGGGTCAGCCCCAGCATTTT,CASSYESGGQPQHF
.,TRBV20-1,TRBJ2-1,.,TGCAGTGCTAGAGATTACGGGAATTTGTTCTTC,CSARDYGNLFF
TRBD2,TRBV7-9,TRBJ2-1,.,TGTGCCAGCAGGCCTCCGGGACTAGCGGGAGCTCCAACCTACAATGAGCAGTTCTTC,CASRPPGLAGAPTYNEQFF
TRBD1,TRBV7-2,TRBJ2-3,.,TGTGCCAGCAGCTTAGACGGGACAGGGGGTAGGAGGACGCAGTATTTT,CASSLDGTGGRRTQYF
TRBD2,TRBV5-1,TRBJ2-7,.,TGCGCCAGCAGCTTTCAACTAGCGGGAGTATCCTACGAGCAGTACTTC,CASSFQLAGVSYEQYF
.,TRBV9,TRBJ1-5,few,TGTGCCAGCAGCGTAGACCCAGGCAATCAGCCCCAGCATTTT,CASSVDPGNQPQHF
TRBD1,TRBV12-3/TRBV12-4,TRBJ1-1,.,TGTGCCAGCCAAGGACAGGCCTACACTGAAGCTTTCTTT,CASQGQAYTEAFF
TRBD2,TRBV6-4,TRBJ2-1,once,TGTGCCAGCCCCCTCGGCAGCGGGAGGGCCCACAATGAGCAGTTCTTC,CASPLGSGRAHNEQFF
TRBD2,TRBV6-5,TRBJ2-5,.,TGTGCCAGCAGACGGACTAGCGGGACTGAGACCCAGTACTTC,CASRRTSGTETQYF
TRBD1,TRBV5-1,TRBJ1-6,.,TGCGCCAGCAGGCCTCTGGGACAGATTTATAATTCACCCCTCCACTTT,CASRPLGQIYNSPLHF
TRBD2,TRBV18,TRBJ2-1,few,TGTGCCAGCTCACCAGGACTAGCGGGAGTCGGTGAGCAGTTCTTC,CASSPGLAGVGEQFF
.,TRBV19,TRBJ1-2,.,TGTGCCAGTACCCGCGACAGCGAAGGGTATGGCTACACCTTC,CASTRDSEGYGYTF
TRBD1,TRBV28,TRBJ2-7,.,TGTGCCAGCAGTTCCTTAGGGACAGGTAAATACGAGCAGTACTTC,CASSSLGTGKYEQYF
TRBD1,TRBV11-2,TRBJ1-2,.,TGTGCCAGCAGCGGCCCGACAGGGAACACCAACTATGGCTACACCTTC,CASSGPTGNTNYGYTF
TRBD1,TRBV5-6,TRBJ1-2,.,TGTGCCAGCAGCTTGGAGGTGGCAGGGGGGTTCGGCTATGGCTACACCTTC,CASSLEVAGGFGYGYTF
TRBD2,TRBV6-4,TRBJ2-1,.,TGTGCCAGCAGTTCCACTAGCGGGTCCGCCTACAATGAGCAGTTCTTC,CASSSTSGSAYNEQFF
.,TRBV7-2,TRBJ1-2,once,TGTGCCAGCAGCCCTGACGGGGATGGGTACTATGGCTACACCTTC,CASSPDGDGYYGYTF
.,TRBV6-5,TRBJ1-1,.,TGTGCCAGCATCAACCCAGGGAACACTGAAGCTTTCTTT,CASINPGNTEAFF
.,TRBV19,TRBJ2-1,once,TGTGCCAGTAGTGTACAGGGATTCAATGAGCAGTTCTTC,CASSVQGFNEQFF
TRBD1,TRBV5-1,TRBJ2-1,.,TGCGCCAGCAGCCCAAACTCGGGACAGGCGGGTGAGCAGTTCTTC,CASSPNSGQAGEQFF
.,TRBV7-2,TRBJ1-2,.,TGTGCCAGCAGCTTAGTTTCAGGGGATAGCTACACCTTC,CASSLVSGDSYTF
TRBD2,TRBV24-1,TRBJ2-1,.,TGTGCCACCAGTGACCCTGGGACTATGAGTGGTGAGCAGTTCTTC,CATSDPGTMSGEQFF
.,TRBV5-4,TRBJ1-1,.,TGTGCCAGCAGCTCGGGGGGGCGGAAGAACACTGAAGCTTTCTTT,CASSSGGRKNTEAFF
.,TRBV30,TRBJ1-6,.,TGTGCCTGGAGTCCGCAGGGTGGAGGGTCACCCCTCCACTTT,CAWSPQGGGSPLHF
.,TRBV5-1,TRBJ1-5,.,TGCGCCAGCAGCTTAGGGGGAAGTCAGCCCCAGCATTTT,CASSLGGSQPQHF
.,TRBV3-1/TRBV3-2,TRBJ2-1,few,TGTGCCAGCAGCCAAGGGCCGGAACTAGATCGGCAGTTCTTC,CASSQGPELDRQFF
.,TRBV5-8,TRBJ2-1,.,TGTGCCAGCAGAACCGAAGGGGGAAATGAGCAGTTCTTC,CASRTEGGNEQFF
.,TRBV30,TRBJ2-2,.,TGTGCCTGGATCGCCCCGGGGTTAGGGCGGACCGGGGAGCTGTTTTTT,CAWIAPGLGRTGELFF
TRBD2,TRBV7-2,TRBJ2-1,.,TGTGCCAGCAGCATTGAGCGGGAGGGCCGGAATGAGCAGTTCTTC,CASSIEREGRNEQFF
.,TRBV19,TRBJ2-7,few,TGTGCCACCCGGAGGGGGGGCTTCTCCTACGAGCAGTACTTC,CATRRGGFSYEQYF
.,TRBV7-2,TRBJ1-2,.,TGTGCCAGCAGCTTAGGCGTTTCCCCTAACTATGGCTACACCTTC,CASSLGVSPNYGYTF
.,TRBV30,TRBJ2-1,.,TGTGCCTGGAGTGAGGTAGTTGGCGGGGATGAGCAGTTCTTC,CAWSEVVGGDEQFF